Below are 30 T cell receptor beta chains sequenced from a single sample in a study of PD-1 blockade in mismatch repair-deficient tumors (dated by TCRdb to 2017 to 2019). To prepare the library, the immunoSEQ multiplex PCR assay was applied. Imported from immuneACCESS, the table was reduced by TCRdb to in-frame sequences with V and J called. These copies leave out some clones; in studies compared against another copy, an unresolved V gene accounts for under half, and the cause of the remainder is not known. This sample is represented by about 51,000 clones; about 85% of them were singletons. The ten biggest clones cover over 7.5% of the sample. The sample consisted of peripheral blood, taken about 20 weeks after starting pembrolizumab. All receptors come from an adult with mismatch repair-deficient cancer.

V gene TRBV7-3 combines with J gene TRBJ2-1; TRBD2 aligns across 7 bases. This CDR3 contains 15 residues. V trimming: 6 bases; J trimming: 0 bases; junction bases outside the gene matches: 5. Germline V CDR1 and CDR2: SGHTA, FQGTGA. CDR3 DNA: TGTGCCAGCAGTACGAGCGGGACCTCCTACAATGAGCAGTTCTTC. As protein: CASSTSGTSYNEQFF.

The rearrangement uses TRBV7-2 and TRBJ1-5; D might be TRBD1 (5 bases). The CDR3 has 12 amino acids. The germline gives CDR1 SGHTA, CDR2 FQGNSA. V was pared by 4 bases and J by 9 bases, with 10 bases between. This CDR3 is CASSWGEGPQHF. For the CDR3, the DNA is TGTGCCAGCAGCTGGGGGGAGGGGCCCCAGCATTTT.

The rearrangement uses TRBV5-1 and TRBJ1-1, with D tentatively TRBD1 (6 bases). The CDR3 sequence is 14 residues long. The V gene lost 3 bases and the J gene lost 5 bases, with 14 bases spanning the gap. Germline assignment: CDR1 SGHRS and CDR2 YFSETQ. This chain's CDR3 is CASSWNREGTEAFF. Here the CDR3 DNA reads TGCGCCAGCAGCTGGAACAGGGAAGGGACTGAAGCTTTCTTT.

V usage is TRBV29-1 and J usage is TRBJ2-7; D is possibly TRBD2 (7 bases). The CDR3 loop spans 12 amino acids. V gave up 7 bases and J gave up 2 bases, with 12 bases separating them. CDR1 and CDR2 (germline): SQVTM, ANQGSEA. The CDR3 bases are TGCAGCGCGGGGGGCGCGGCCTACGAGCAGTACTTC. Translated: CSAGGAAYEQYF.

This chain connects TRBV5-1 to TRBJ1-1; 9 bases are shared with TRBD1. CDR1 and CDR2 (germline): SGHRS, YFSETQ. The junction had 3 bases not matched to a gene; V was cut back by 3 bases and J by 0 bases. CDR3 length equals 15 residues. The CDR3 DNA follows: TGCGCCAGCAGCTCGGGACAGGGCATGAACACTGAAGCTTTCTTT. Translating it yields CASSSGQGMNTEAFF.

This clone has just one count. The chain couples TRBV12-5 to TRBJ2-1; 7 bases line up with TRBD2. Germline V gene data show CDR1 as LGHNT and CDR2 as FRNRAP. V shed 8 bases and J 5 bases; nucleotides not matched to a gene: 9. The CDR3 length is 14 residues. The CDR3 region has the DNA TGTGCTAGTCAAAGCGAGCGGGGTCACAATGAGCAGTTCTTC. Encoded protein: CASQSERGHNEQFF.

This clone was observed a handful of times. The gene calls are TRBV19 and TRBJ2-7, with D possibly being TRBD1 (6 bases). This CDR3 comprises 14 residues. The V end lost 5 bases, the J end lost 2 bases, and 13 bases lay between the germline ends. The V gene's germline CDR1 is LNHDA and CDR2 SQIVND (reference sequence). CDR3 nucleotide sequence: TGTGCCAGTAGTGGGGGCAGGGACACCTACGAGCAGTACTTC. Translated, it gives CASSGGRDTYEQYF.

V and J are TRBV6-5 and TRBJ2-1; a possible D gene is TRBD2 (6 bases). CDR1 is MNHEY, CDR2 SVGAGI, per germline. CDR3 length: 15 amino acids. V shed 4 bases and J shed 3 bases, with 13 bases lying between them. CDR3 region: CASSFGLAYYNEQFF. The CDR3 DNA reads TGTGCCAGCAGTTTCGGGCTAGCGTACTACAATGAGCAGTTCTTC.

In its sample, this clone was seen a few times. The chain employs TRBV4-1 and TRBJ2-3; D is unclear. This CDR3 is built from 15 residues. Germline lookup yields CDR1 MGHRA and CDR2 YSYEKL. V was pared by 0 bases and J by 2 bases, with 9 bases between. This CDR3 reads CASSQDNGYTDTQYF. CDR3 coding DNA: TGCGCCAGCAGCCAAGATAACGGCTACACAGATACGCAGTATTTT.

The rearrangement joins TRBV7-9 to TRBJ1-4; perhaps TRBD1 as D (6 bases). V lost 5 bases, J lost 4 bases, and 14 bases lay in between. This CDR3 is 15 amino acids long. Germline V CDR1 and CDR2: SEHNR, FQNEAQ (reference sequence). CDR3: CASSDEQGFNEKLFF. The CDR3 bases are TGTGCCAGCAGCGATGAACAGGGATTTAATGAAAAACTGTTTTTT.

In the case of this clone: The junction differs from germline at one of its ends, possibly a read error. V is TRBV7-7 and J is TRBJ2-5; D possibly uses TRBD1 or TRBD2 (5 bases each). CDR1 is SSHAT, CDR2 FNYEAQ, per germline (reference sequence). This CDR3 spans 13 amino acids. The CDR3 sequence is CASSLGVGETQYF. CDR3 in DNA: TGTGCTAGCAGCTTGGGGGTTGGAGAGACCCAGTACTTC.

This clone has only a few counts. DNA of the CDR3: TGTGCCAGCAGCTTAGCCCGGGACGAGCAGTACTTC. Its translation: CASSLARDEQYF. The chain carries TRBV7-9 and TRBJ2-7, with no clear D. The germline V gene encodes CDR1 SEHNR and CDR2 FQNEAQ (reference sequence). The CDR3 is 12 residues long. Between the trimmed V and J ends, which lost 0 bases and 5 bases, there was a span of 5 bases.

The chain employs TRBV30 and TRBJ1-4; no clear D gene. V was pared by 0 bases and J by 4 bases, with 6 bases between. This CDR3 has 13 amino acids. Germline loops: CDR1 GTSNPN, CDR2 SVGIG (reference sequence). Here the CDR3 DNA reads TGTGCCTGGAGTGTATACATTAATGAAAAACTGTTTTTT. Its translation: CAWSVYINEKLFF. The full variable domain, rest sourced from reference TRBV30 and TRBJ1-4, is SQTIHQWPATLVQPVGSPLSLECTVEGTSNPNLYWYRQAAGRGLQLLFYSVGIGQISSEVPQNLSASRPQDRQFILSSKKLLLSDSGFYLCAWSVYINEKLFFGSGTQLSVL.

The chain combines TRBV11-2 with TRBJ1-1; no clear D gene. This CDR3 contains 14 residues. Germline-derived CDR1 and CDR2 are SGHAT and FQNNGV. V shed 2 bases and J shed 5 bases, with 12 bases lying between them. This chain's CDR3 is CASSLTQAGTEAFF. CDR3 nucleotide sequence: TGTGCCAGCAGCTTAACGCAGGCTGGGACTGAAGCTTTCTTT.

In this sample, this clone turned up many times. The chain uses TRBV7-9 and TRBJ2-7; D possibly corresponds to TRBD1 (5 bases). CDR3 length: 14 amino acids. Germline CDR1 SEHNR, CDR2 FQNEAQ (reference sequence). Trimming pared 6 bases from V and 0 bases from J, leaving 12 bases between. CDR3 loop: CASSPTGSSYEQYF. The CDR3 DNA reads TGTGCCAGCAGTCCTACAGGTAGCTCCTACGAGCAGTACTTC.

The V call is TRBV11-2, the J call TRBJ2-5; possibly TRBD2 for D (7 bases). This CDR3 spans 15 amino acids. In germline, CDR1 is SGHAT, CDR2 FQNNGV. V lost 5 bases, J lost 5 bases, and 18 bases lay in between. The CDR3: CASSEGGTPRETQYF. As DNA, the CDR3 is TGTGCCAGCAGCGAGGGGGGGACACCTAGGGAGACCCAGTACTTC.

The chain couples TRBV25-1 to TRBJ2-5; D remains ambiguous. V lost 3 bases, J lost 5 bases, and 16 bases lay in between. The germline CDR1 and CDR2 sequences are MGHDK and SYGVNS. The CDR3 totals 15 residues. The CDR3 DNA reads as TGTGCCAGCAGTGACCCCCCCCCGGGTGTGGAGACCCAGTACTTC. This encodes CASSDPPPGVETQYF.

The chain carries TRBV5-1 and TRBJ1-4; D gene ambiguous. The CDR3 extends over 16 amino acids. V was shortened by 4 bases and J by 0 bases, with 13 bases between the two germline ends. From germline, CDR1 is SGHRS and CDR2 YFSETQ. The CDR3 here is CASSPRRMATNEKLFF. The CDR3 nucleotides read TGCGCCAGCAGCCCTCGAAGGATGGCAACTAATGAAAAACTGTTTTTT. The full variable domain, in which reference TRBV5-1 and TRBJ1-4 provide the parts outside the CDR3, is KAGVTQTPRYLIKTRGQQVTLSCSPISGHRSVSWYQQTPGQGLQFLFEYFSETQRNKGNFPGRFSGRQFSNSRSEMNVSTLELGDSALYLCASSPRRMATNEKLFFGSGTQLSVL.

The V call is TRBV7-2, the J call TRBJ1-5, with 7 nucleotides matching TRBD1. The V segment lost 5 bases and the J segment 3 bases; nucleotides outside the gene matches: 16. Germline CDR1 reads SGHTA; CDR2 reads FQGNSA. The CDR3 loop spans 18 amino acids. CDR3 in DNA: TGTGCCAGCAGCCGTTTCAGACAGGGAGTAGTAGACAATCAGCCCCAGCATTTT. Protein product: CASSRFRQGVVDNQPQHF.

The chain carries TRBV5-8 and TRBJ2-7, with D perhaps given as TRBD1 or TRBD2 (5 bases each). V gave up 4 bases and J gave up 4 bases, with 21 bases separating them. Looked up from germline, CDR1 is SGHTS and CDR2 is YDEGEE. The CDR3 totals 16 residues. The CDR3 is CASSGPWPSGLYEQYF. In nucleotides, the CDR3 is TGTGCCAGCAGCGGACCTTGGCCTTCGGGGCTGTACGAGCAGTACTTC. Filled out from reference TRBV5-8 and TRBJ2-7, the complete variable domain reads EAGVTQSPTHLIKTRGQQATLRCSPISGHTSVYWYQQALGLGLQFLLWYDEGEERNRGNFPPRFSGRQFPNYSSELNVNALELEDSALYLCASSGPWPSGLYEQYFGPGTRLTVT.

This chain links TRBV2 with TRBJ1-1; the D gene is possibly TRBD1 (5 bases). V was trimmed by 7 bases and J by 4 bases, leaving 13 bases between them. Germline lookup yields CDR1 SNHLY and CDR2 FYNNEI. This CDR3 is 13 amino acids long. The CDR3: CASTQGLGTEAFF. The DNA of the CDR3 is TGTGCCAGCACGCAGGGACTAGGCACTGAAGCTTTCTTT.

This chain uses TRBV12-5 with TRBJ2-3; 12 bases line up with TRBD2. The J segment lost 3 bases and the V segment lost 5 bases, leaving 6 bases of the junction unmatched. Germline loops: CDR1 LGHNT, CDR2 FRNRAP. The CDR3 contains 16 residues. The CDR3 is CASGPGLAGLTDTQYF. Here the CDR3 DNA reads TGTGCTAGTGGTCCAGGACTAGCGGGACTAACAGATACGCAGTATTTT.

The chain has TRBV2 and TRBJ2-1; possibly TRBD2 for D (5 bases). In germline, CDR1 is SNHLY, CDR2 FYNNEI. V dropped 5 bases and J dropped 0 bases, with 11 bases sitting between them. There are 15 residues in the CDR3. CDR3 sequence reads: CASSSGESSYNEQFF. The CDR3, as DNA: TGTGCCAGCAGTAGCGGAGAAAGCTCCTACAATGAGCAGTTCTTC.

This clone has just one count. The V gene is TRBV10-3, the J gene TRBJ2-3; D ambiguous. Trimming removed 8 bases at V and 1 base at J, with 10 bases between. The CDR3 runs to 13 residues. CDR1 and CDR2 (germline): ENHRY, SYGVKD. CDR3 sequence (DNA): TGTGCCATCGAGGCCGGTGGCACAGATACGCAGTATTTT. This sequence encodes CAIEAGGTDTQYF.

V gene TRBV7-8 combines with J gene TRBJ2-1; weak D call: TRBD1 (5 bases). Trimming left V 3 bases short and J 9 bases short, with 9 bases between. The CDR3 runs to 12 residues. Looked up from germline, CDR1 is SGHVS and CDR2 is FQNEAQ. This CDR3 is CASSFRQREQFF. DNA of the CDR3: TGTGCCAGCAGCTTCCGACAGCGTGAGCAGTTCTTC. The entire variable domain, with the rest obtained from reference TRBV7-8 and TRBJ2-1, is as follows: GAGVSQSPRYKVAKRGQDVALRCDPISGHVSLFWYQQALGQGPEFLTYFQNEAQLDKSGLPSDRFFAERPEGSVSTLKIQRTQQEDSAVYLCASSFRQREQFFGPGTRLTVL.

A remark on this clone: Other DNA sequences of this sample code for an identical CDR3. The rearrangement joins TRBV11-2 to TRBJ1-5; no clear D. This CDR3 is 14 amino acids long. With 3 bases removed from V and 0 bases from J, the gap between germline ends came to 6 bases. Germline CDR1 SGHAT, CDR2 FQNNGV. The CDR3 bases are TGTGCCAGCAGCTTGTCAGATAGCAATCAGCCCCAGCATTTT. As protein: CASSLSDSNQPQHF.

The chain uses TRBV7-2 and TRBJ1-2; D remains unclear. In germline, CDR1 is SGHTA, CDR2 FQGNSA. The CDR3 is made up of 16 amino acids. V was cut by 4 bases and J by 8 bases, with 23 bases left in between. The DNA for the CDR3 is TGTGCCAGCAGCTCCTCCGGTAGAGCCCCGACGGACGGCTACACCTTC. Protein sequence: CASSSSGRAPTDGYTF.

This chain uses TRBV11-2 with TRBJ2-7; D not certain. The CDR3 is made up of 14 amino acids. Trimming took off 2 bases at V and 5 bases at J, with 13 bases between the two ends. Germline assignment: CDR1 SGHAT and CDR2 FQNNGV. The CDR3 sequence is CASSLSQVVHEQYF. DNA for the CDR3: TGTGCCAGCAGCTTATCGCAGGTTGTCCACGAGCAGTACTTC.

The V gene is TRBV5-5, the J gene TRBJ2-2; weak D call: TRBD1 (6 bases). The CDR3 has 14 residues. The V gene's germline CDR1 is SGHKS and CDR2 YYEKEE (reference sequence). V lost 5 bases to trimming and J lost 3 bases, with 11 bases between them. CDR3 nucleotides: TGTGCCAGCAGACAGGGTTGGGACACCGGGGAGCTGTTTTTT. It encodes CASRQGWDTGELFF.

Concerning this clone itself: One junction end disagrees with the germline gene, perhaps due to a read error. The chain recombines TRBV10-3 with TRBJ1-2, with TRBD1 identical over 9 bases. There are 14 residues in the CDR3. The V gene's germline CDR1 is ENHRY and CDR2 SYGVKD. The CDR3 loop is CAPSDRGASGGHTF. In nucleotides, the CDR3 is TGTGCCCCGTCGGACAGGGGCGCGTCTGGTGGCCACACCTTC.